Sequencing of this TCR beta chain was carried out in a study of T cells in Graves' hyperthyroidism and ophthalmopathy. Study results and limitations: The blood repertoire included most of the expanded thyroid clonotypes above 0.001. In the analysis, a 13 V-J model separated ophthalmopathy from stable hyperthyroidism.

In making diagnoses, clinical symptoms, serum thyroxine and TRAb, thyroid ultrasound and orbital computed tomography were all used. In its sample, this clonotype was seen many times. What it recognizes is unknown. The TCR beta CDR3 regions underwent amplification using RNA transcripts as the source. The HTBI set primed first-round TCR CDR3 RT-PCR. MiXCR, run by TCRdb on the multiplex PCR reads, gives a single entry per CDR3 protein. The data show fewer than 200,000 distinct CDR3 sequences, approximately 17% seen once. Between the trimmed V and J ends, which lost 6 bases and 5 bases, there was a span of 16 bases. The germline V gene has CDR1 LGHDT and CDR2 YNNKEL (reference sequence). This CDR3 region has 14 residues.

The sequence was collected from a woman between 50 and 59 years old with Graves' hyperthyroidism. The sample consisted of blood. This chain links TRBV3-1 with TRBJ2-5; D may be TRBD1 (5 bases). The CDR3 loop reads CASRWSGPGETQYF. As DNA, the CDR3 is TGTGCCAGCAGGTGGTCGGGCCCAGGGGAGACCCAGTACTTC.